These T cell receptor beta chains were read from a single sample in a study of cytomegalovirus exposure and HLA in healthy donors. Only in-frame clones appear in the TCRdb table, and some are missing; sequencing was by immunoSEQ multiplex PCR. The sample lists around 150,000 clones, around 63% occurring once. The sequencing sample was made of PBMCs. These receptors came from a human donor in good health. Each CDR3 is given with its conserved first and last residue. The order of the fields is V gene, D gene, clone size, J gene, CDR3 DNA, CDR3 protein. D genes are given only for firm matches. A clone size is listed for some rows: how often the clone was seen (once, few, many), or a class if it is expanded.

>TRBV28|.|few|TRBJ1-3
TGTGCCAGCAGTTTGGTGGGGCGCTCTGGAAACACCATATATTTT
CASSLVGRSGNTIYF
>TRBV28|TRBD1|few|TRBJ2-3
TGTGCCAGCTGGGACAGCAGCACAGATACGCAGTATTTT
CASWDSSTDTQYF
>TRBV11-2|.|few|TRBJ1-3
TGTGCCAGCAGCTTAGCAGAAAACACCATATATTTT
CASSLAENTIYF
>TRBV28|.|.|TRBJ1-4
TGTGCCAGCAGTTTGGGGGGGCGCCAGGAAAAACTGTTTTTT
CASSLGGRQEKLFF
>TRBV15|TRBD1|few|TRBJ2-1
TGTGCCACCAGCAGAGACAGGGGGCACAATGAGCAGTTCTTC
CATSRDRGHNEQFF
>TRBV5-5|.|.|TRBJ2-5
TGTGCCAGCAGCCTGAGGGCGGGTGAGACCCAGTACTTC
CASSLRAGETQYF
>TRBV7-8|TRBD1|.|TRBJ2-7
TGTGCCAGCAGGACGGGGACAGGGACCTACGAGCAGTACTTC
CASRTGTGTYEQYF
>TRBV7-7|TRBD2|few|TRBJ2-3
TGTGCCAGCAGCTTAGGGACTAGCGGGGCCCGGGATACGCAGTATTTT
CASSLGTSGARDTQYF
>TRBV7-2|.|.|TRBJ2-7
TGTGCCAGCAGTTCGTCTTCCGGGAGATTCGACGAGCAGTACTTC
CASSSSSGRFDEQYF
>TRBV7-9|.|.|TRBJ1-1
TGTGCCAGCAGCTTAGCGACAGGACAGAACACTGAAGCTTTCTTT
CASSLATGQNTEAFF
>TRBV9|.|once|TRBJ2-5
TGTGCCAGCAGCGCGAGCGCTAGCTCACTAGAGACCCAGTACTTC
CASSASASSLETQYF
>TRBV7-9|.|.|TRBJ2-7
TGTGCCAGCAGCTTAGGAGGTAGCACCTACGAGCAGTACTTC
CASSLGGSTYEQYF
>TRBV7-3|.|.|TRBJ2-1
TGTGCCAGCAGCCCCACAGAGTACAATGAGCAGTTCTTC
CASSPTEYNEQFF
>TRBV2|.|.|TRBJ1-5
TGTGCCAGCAGTGGTCTGAGGGATCAGCCCCAGCATTTT
CASSGLRDQPQHF
>TRBV4-2|TRBD2|.|TRBJ2-1
TGTGCCAGCAGCCAAGAATTTAGGACTAGCGGGACCGTCAATGAGCAGTTCTTC
CASSQEFRTSGTVNEQFF
>TRBV19|TRBD2|.|TRBJ2-7
TGTGCCAGTAGTATAGGAGCGGGAGGGCCATACGAGCAGTACTTC
CASSIGAGGPYEQYF
>TRBV27|TRBD2|.|TRBJ2-2
TGTGCCAGCAGTCGTCCTAGCGGGAGGACTATTTCGGGGGAGCTGTTTTTT
CASSRPSGRTISGELFF
>TRBV10-3|.|.|TRBJ2-7
TGTGCCATCAGTGAGTCCGTGACAGCTAGCTCCTACGAGCAGTACTTC
CAISESVTASSYEQYF
>TRBV7-9|TRBD2|.|TRBJ2-3
TGTGCCAGCAGCTCGACCACTAGCGGGAGCAGAGATACGCAGTATTTT
CASSSTTSGSRDTQYF
>TRBV29-1|.|few|TRBJ1-5
TGCAGCGTTCGAGACAGCTTCAATCAGCCCCAGCATTTT
CSVRDSFNQPQHF
>TRBV7-2|.|.|TRBJ2-1
TGTGCCAGCACCCTTGGAGGATATAGCTACAATGAGCAGTTCTTC
CASTLGGYSYNEQFF
>TRBV27|.|.|TRBJ2-1
TGTGCCAGCAGTTTATTAAACTCGGGGAGGAATGAGCAGTTCTTC
CASSLLNSGRNEQFF
>TRBV27|TRBD1|.|TRBJ2-5
TGTGCCAGCAGGGACAGGGATAAAGAGACCCAGTACTTC
CASRDRDKETQYF
>TRBV9|.|few|TRBJ1-1
TGTGCCAGCAGCGTAGTGGCTAACACTGAAGCTTTCTTT
CASSVVANTEAFF
>TRBV10-3|TRBD2|.|TRBJ2-7
TGTGCCATCAGTGAAGTTGCGGGAGGTCGGGACGAGCAGTACTTC
CAISEVAGGRDEQYF
>TRBV18|.|.|TRBJ2-7
TGTGCCAGCTCACAAGACTGGAGCTCCTACGAGCAGTACTTC
CASSQDWSSYEQYF
>TRBV18|.|.|TRBJ2-2
TGTGCCAGCTCACGTGCGTCGGGAAACACCGGGGAGCTGTTTTTT
CASSRASGNTGELFF
>TRBV11-2|TRBD1|.|TRBJ2-7
TGTGCCAGCAGCTTAGGCCCCAGGGGGTCGTCCTACGAGCAGTACTTC
CASSLGPRGSSYEQYF
>TRBV5-6|.|.|TRBJ1-2
TGTGCCAGCAGCTTGAGTCGCGACTATGGCTACACCTTC
CASSLSRDYGYTF
>TRBV5-1|TRBD2|.|TRBJ2-7
TGCGCCAGCAGAACAACTAGCGGGAGCCAACGCTACGAGCAGTACTTC
CASRTTSGSQRYEQYF
>TRBV5-1|TRBD1|once|TRBJ2-5
TGCGCCAGCAGCTTGGCCGGACAGGGGGCCGGGGAGACCCAGTACTTC
CASSLAGQGAGETQYF
>TRBV2|.|.|TRBJ2-7
TGTGCCAGCAGTGATTTGGGACTCACATCCTACGAGCAGTACTTC
CASSDLGLTSYEQYF
>TRBV4-1|TRBD1|few|TRBJ2-7
TGCGCCAGCAGCCAAGCCGCCGAAACAGGGGGCCTCTACGAGCAGTACTTC
CASSQAAETGGLYEQYF
>TRBV9|TRBD2|.|TRBJ2-3
TGTGCCAGCAGCGTAGGTAATAGCGGGGGCACAGATACGCAGTATTTT
CASSVGNSGGTDTQYF
>TRBV2|TRBD2|.|TRBJ2-2
TGTGCCAGCAGTGACGACAGCGGGATGAACACCGGGGAGCTGTTTTTT
CASSDDSGMNTGELFF
>TRBV7-9|TRBD2|.|TRBJ2-1
TGTGCAGGGCGGGAGTTCAATGAGCAGTTCTTC
CAGREFNEQFF
>TRBV7-2|TRBD2|.|TRBJ2-7
TGTGCCAGCAGCTTAGCGCGGACTAGCGGATACGAGCAGTACTTC
CASSLARTSGYEQYF
>TRBV7-9|.|.|TRBJ2-2
TGTGCCAGCAGCTTAGCGGGGCTGAAAACCGGGGAGCTGTTTTTT
CASSLAGLKTGELFF
>TRBV27|.|.|TRBJ2-1
TGTGCCAGCAGTTTATCTATTTACAATGAGCAGTTCTTC
CASSLSIYNEQFF
>TRBV5-1|TRBD1|.|TRBJ1-1
TGCGCCAGCAGCTTGGGAGCCAGGGGGTTTGACACTGAAGCTTTCTTT
CASSLGARGFDTEAFF
>TRBV28|TRBD2|.|TRBJ2-7
TGTGCCAGCAGTTTTTCGGGACTAGCGGGACAGCAGTACTTC
CASSFSGLAGQQYF
>TRBV7-3|TRBD1|few|TRBJ2-2
TGTGCCAGCAGCACTAGACAGGGCGGCACCGGGGAGCTGTTTTTT
CASSTRQGGTGELFF
>TRBV28|.|.|TRBJ2-7
TGTGCCAGCAGTGTTGACAGTCCTTCCTACGAGCAGTACTTC
CASSVDSPSYEQYF
>TRBV18|.|few|TRBJ1-4
TGTGCCAGCTCACCGGACACTTCTAATGAAAAACTGTTTTTT
CASSPDTSNEKLFF
>TRBV5-1|TRBD2|.|TRBJ2-7
TGCGCCAGCAGCTTGATTCTAGCGGACGAGCAGTACTTC
CASSLILADEQYF
>TRBV19|TRBD1|.|TRBJ2-7
TGTGCCAGTAGTTCAACAGGGGACGAGCAGTACTTC
CASSSTGDEQYF
>TRBV6-4|.|few|TRBJ2-4
TGTGCCAGCAGTGATAACGGGGGATCACTAGCCAAAAACATTCAGTACTTC
CASSDNGGSLAKNIQYF
>TRBV28|TRBD2|.|TRBJ2-7
TGTGCCAGCAGTTCGCCGGCGGGAGTAACGTACGAGCAGTACTTC
CASSSPAGVTYEQYF
>TRBV19|.|.|TRBJ1-2
TGTGCCAGTAGTATTCGCGGGGAGCGTGGCTACACCTTC
CASSIRGERGYTF
>TRBV19|TRBD1|.|TRBJ1-2
TGTGCCAGTAGTATAGAGGGGACAGGCCGCCTCTATGGCTACACCTTC
CASSIEGTGRLYGYTF
>TRBV28|.|few|TRBJ2-5
TGTGCCAGCAGTTCTCCCCCCATAAGCGGACAAGAGACCCAGTACTTC
CASSSPPISGQETQYF
>TRBV27|TRBD1|few|TRBJ2-7
TGTGCCAGCAGTTTAGCACAGGGGGGCTACGAGCAGTACTTC
CASSLAQGGYEQYF
>TRBV7-7|TRBD1|.|TRBJ2-5
TGTGCCAGCAGCTCCTCAGGGACAGGGGGTAGAGAGACCCAGTACTTC
CASSSSGTGGRETQYF
>TRBV7-8|TRBD2|.|TRBJ2-3
TGTGCCAGCAGCTTAGCTTCGACTAGCGGGGGCACAGATACGCAGTATTTT
CASSLASTSGGTDTQYF